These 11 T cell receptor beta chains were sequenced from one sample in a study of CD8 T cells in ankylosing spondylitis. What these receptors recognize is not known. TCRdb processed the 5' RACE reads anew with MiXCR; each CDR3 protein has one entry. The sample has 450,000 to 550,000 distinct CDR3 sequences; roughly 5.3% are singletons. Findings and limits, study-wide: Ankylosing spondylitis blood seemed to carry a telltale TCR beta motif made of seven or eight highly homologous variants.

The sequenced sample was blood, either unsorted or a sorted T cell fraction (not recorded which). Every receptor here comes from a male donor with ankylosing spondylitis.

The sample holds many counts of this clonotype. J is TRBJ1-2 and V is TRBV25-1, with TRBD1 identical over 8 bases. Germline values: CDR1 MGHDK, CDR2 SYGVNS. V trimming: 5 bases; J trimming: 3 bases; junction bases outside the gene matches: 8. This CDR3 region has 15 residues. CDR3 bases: TGTGCCAGCAGTTCAACCGAGACAGGGGACTATGGCTACACCTTC. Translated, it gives CASSSTETGDYGYTF.

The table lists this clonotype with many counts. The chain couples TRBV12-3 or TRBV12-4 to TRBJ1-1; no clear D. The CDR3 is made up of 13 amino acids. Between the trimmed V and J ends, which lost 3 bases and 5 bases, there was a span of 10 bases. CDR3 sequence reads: CASSFKGRTEAFF. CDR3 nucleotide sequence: TGTGCCAGCAGTTTTAAGGGAAGGACTGAAGCTTTCTTT.

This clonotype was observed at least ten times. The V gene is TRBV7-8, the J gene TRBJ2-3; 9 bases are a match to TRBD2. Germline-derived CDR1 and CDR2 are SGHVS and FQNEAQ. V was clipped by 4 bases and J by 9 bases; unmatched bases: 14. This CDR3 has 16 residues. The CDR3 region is CASSSPRGGGLQTQYF. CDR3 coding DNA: TGTGCCAGCAGCTCACCCCGCGGGGGGGGGCTTCAAACGCAGTATTTT.

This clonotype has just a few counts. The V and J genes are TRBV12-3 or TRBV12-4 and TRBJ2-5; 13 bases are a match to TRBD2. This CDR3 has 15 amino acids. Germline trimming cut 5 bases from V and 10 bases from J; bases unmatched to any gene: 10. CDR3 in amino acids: CASSLTSGGQKNQYF. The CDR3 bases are TGTGCCAGCAGTCTGACTAGCGGGGGGCAGAAGAACCAGTACTTC.

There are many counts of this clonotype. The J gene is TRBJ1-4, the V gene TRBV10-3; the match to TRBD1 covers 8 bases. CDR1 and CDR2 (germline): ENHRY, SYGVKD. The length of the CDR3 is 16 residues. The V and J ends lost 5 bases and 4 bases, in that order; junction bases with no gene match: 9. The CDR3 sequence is CAISFNGQGDNEKLFF. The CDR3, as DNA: TGTGCCATCAGTTTCAATGGACAGGGAGATAATGAAAAACTGTTTTTT.

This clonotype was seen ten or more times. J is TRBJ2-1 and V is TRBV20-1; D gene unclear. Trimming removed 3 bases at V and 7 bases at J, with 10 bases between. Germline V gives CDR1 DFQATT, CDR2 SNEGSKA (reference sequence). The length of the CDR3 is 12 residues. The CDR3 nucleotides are TGCAGTGCTAGCACTTCGCGAAATGAGCAGTTCTTC. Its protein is CSASTSRNEQFF.

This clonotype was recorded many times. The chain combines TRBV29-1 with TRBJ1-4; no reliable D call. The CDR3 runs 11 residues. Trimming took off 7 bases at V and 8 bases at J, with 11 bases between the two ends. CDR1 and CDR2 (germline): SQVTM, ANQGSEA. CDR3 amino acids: CSATVGEKLFF. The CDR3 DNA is TGCAGCGCGACGGTAGGGGAAAAACTGTTTTTT. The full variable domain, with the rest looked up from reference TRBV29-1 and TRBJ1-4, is SAVISQKPSRDICQRGTSLTIQCQVDSQVTMMFWYRQQPGQSLTLIATANQGSEATYESGFVIDKFPISRPNLTFSTLTVSNMSPEDSSIYLCSATVGEKLFFGSGTQLSVL.

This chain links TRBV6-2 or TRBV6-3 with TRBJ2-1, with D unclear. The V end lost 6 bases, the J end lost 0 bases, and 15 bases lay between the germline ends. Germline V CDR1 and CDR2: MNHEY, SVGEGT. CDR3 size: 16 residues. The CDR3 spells CASSPPGINSYNEQFF. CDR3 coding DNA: TGTGCCAGCAGCCCGCCGGGTATTAACTCCTACAATGAGCAGTTCTTC.

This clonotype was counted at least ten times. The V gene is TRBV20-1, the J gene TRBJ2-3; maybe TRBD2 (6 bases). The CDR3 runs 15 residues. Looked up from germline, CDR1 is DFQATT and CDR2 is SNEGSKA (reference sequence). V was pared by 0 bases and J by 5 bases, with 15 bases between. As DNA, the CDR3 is TGCAGTGCTAGAGATAGGACTACGGGAGAAGATACGCAGTATTTT. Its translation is CSARDRTTGEDTQYF.

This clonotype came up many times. Here the CDR3 reads CASSRTGNTIYF. The CDR3 DNA is TGCGCCAGCAGCCGAACTGGAAACACCATATATTTT. The V gene is TRBV4-3, the J gene TRBJ1-3; D remains unclear. The CDR3 spans 12 residues. Trimming cost V 4 bases and J 2 bases, with 3 bases left between them. Germline CDR1 and CDR2: LGHNA and YSLEER.

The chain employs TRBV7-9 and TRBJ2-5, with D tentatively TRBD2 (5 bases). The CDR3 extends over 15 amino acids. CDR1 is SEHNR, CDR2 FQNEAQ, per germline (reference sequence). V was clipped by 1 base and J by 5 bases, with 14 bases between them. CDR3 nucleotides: TGTGCCAGCAGCTTAGGGGCGGTACCGGGGGAGACCCAGTACTTC. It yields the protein CASSLGAVPGETQYF.